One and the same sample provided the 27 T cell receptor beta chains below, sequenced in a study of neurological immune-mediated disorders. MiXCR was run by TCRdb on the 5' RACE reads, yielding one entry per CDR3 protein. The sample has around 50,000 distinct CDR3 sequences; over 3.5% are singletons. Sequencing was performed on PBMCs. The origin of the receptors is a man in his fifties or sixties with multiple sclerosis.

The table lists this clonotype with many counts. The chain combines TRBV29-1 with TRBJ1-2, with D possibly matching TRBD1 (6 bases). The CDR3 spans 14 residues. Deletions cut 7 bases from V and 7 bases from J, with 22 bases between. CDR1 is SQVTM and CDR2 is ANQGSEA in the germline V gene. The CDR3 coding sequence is TGCAGCGCAATTAACTCCGGGACAATGGGTGGCTACACCTTC. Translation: CSAINSGTMGGYTF.

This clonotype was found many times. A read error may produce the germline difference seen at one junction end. CDR3 protein: CPLYRSSYEQYF. The DNA for the CDR3 is TGTCCTCTCTATAGGAGCTCCTACGAGCAGTACTTC. V is TRBV20-1 and J is TRBJ2-7; D not certain. CDR3 length equals 12 residues. Germline V gene data show CDR1 as DFQATT and CDR2 as SNEGSKA (reference sequence).

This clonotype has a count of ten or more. In DNA form, the CDR3 reads TGTGCCACCAGCAGAGATCCGGGGCAGGGGAACACCGGGGAGCTGTTTTTT. This translates into CATSRDPGQGNTGELFF. The chain is built from TRBV15 and TRBJ2-2; D tentatively fits TRBD1 or TRBD2 (5 bases each). The germline V and J ends were trimmed by 0 bases and 1 base, with 12 bases remaining between them. Germline lookup yields CDR1 LNHNV and CDR2 YYDKDF (reference sequence). The CDR3 spans 17 residues. The variable domain in full, completed from reference TRBV15 and TRBJ2-2, reads DAMVIQNPRYQVTQFGKPVTLSCSQTLNHNVMYWYQQKSSQAPKLLFHYYDKDFNNEADTPDNFQSRRPNTSFCFLDIRSPGLGDTAMYLCATSRDPGQGNTGELFFGEGSRLTVL.

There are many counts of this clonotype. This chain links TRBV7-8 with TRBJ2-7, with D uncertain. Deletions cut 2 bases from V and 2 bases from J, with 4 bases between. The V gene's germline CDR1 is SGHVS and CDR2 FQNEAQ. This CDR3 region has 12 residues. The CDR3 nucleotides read TGTGCCAGCAGCTTAACCCCCTACGAGCAGTACTTC. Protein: CASSLTPYEQYF.

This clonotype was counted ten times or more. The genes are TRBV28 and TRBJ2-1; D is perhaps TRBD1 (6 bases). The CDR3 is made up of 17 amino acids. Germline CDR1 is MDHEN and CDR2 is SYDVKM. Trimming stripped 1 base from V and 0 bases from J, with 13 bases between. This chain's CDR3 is CASSLSRDKSSYNEQFF. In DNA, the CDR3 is TGTGCCAGCAGTTTATCAAGGGACAAAAGCTCCTACAATGAGCAGTTCTTC.

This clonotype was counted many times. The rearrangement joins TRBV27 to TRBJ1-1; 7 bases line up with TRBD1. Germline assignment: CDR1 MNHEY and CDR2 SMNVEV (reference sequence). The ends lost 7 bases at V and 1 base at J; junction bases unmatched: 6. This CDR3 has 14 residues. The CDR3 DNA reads TGTGCCAGCATTCTGAGACAGGGGAACACTGAAGCTTTCTTT. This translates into CASILRQGNTEAFF.

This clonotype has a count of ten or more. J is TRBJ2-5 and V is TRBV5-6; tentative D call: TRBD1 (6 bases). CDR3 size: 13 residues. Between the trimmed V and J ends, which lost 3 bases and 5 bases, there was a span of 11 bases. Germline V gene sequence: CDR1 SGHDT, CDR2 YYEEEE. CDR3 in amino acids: CASSWMGAETQYF. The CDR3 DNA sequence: TGTGCCAGCAGCTGGATGGGGGCGGAGACCCAGTACTTC.

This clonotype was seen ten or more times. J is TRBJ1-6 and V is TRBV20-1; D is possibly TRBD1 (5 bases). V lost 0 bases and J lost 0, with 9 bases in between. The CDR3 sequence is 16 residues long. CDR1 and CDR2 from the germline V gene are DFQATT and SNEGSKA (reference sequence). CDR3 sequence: CSARDAGSSYNSPLHF. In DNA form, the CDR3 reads TGCAGTGCTAGAGATGCAGGGAGCTCCTATAATTCACCCCTCCACTTT.

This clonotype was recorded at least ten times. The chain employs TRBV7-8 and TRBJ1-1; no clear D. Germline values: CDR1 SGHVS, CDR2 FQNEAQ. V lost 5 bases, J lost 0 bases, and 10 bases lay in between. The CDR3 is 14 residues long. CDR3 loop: CASSTGRMNTEAFF. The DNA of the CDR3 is TGTGCCAGCAGCACCGGACGGATGAACACTGAAGCTTTCTTT.

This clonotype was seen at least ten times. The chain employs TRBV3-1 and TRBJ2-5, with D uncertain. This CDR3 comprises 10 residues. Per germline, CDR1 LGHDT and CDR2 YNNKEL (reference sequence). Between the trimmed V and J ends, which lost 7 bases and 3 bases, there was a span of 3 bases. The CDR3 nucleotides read TGTGCCAGCAAGAAAGAGACCCAGTACTTC. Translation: CASKKETQYF.

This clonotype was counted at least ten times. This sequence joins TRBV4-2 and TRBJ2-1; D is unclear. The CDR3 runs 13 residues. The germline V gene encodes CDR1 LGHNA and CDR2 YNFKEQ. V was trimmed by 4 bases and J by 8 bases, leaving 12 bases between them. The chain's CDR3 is CASSPTSQDEQFF. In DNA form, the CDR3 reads TGTGCCAGCAGCCCGACCAGTCAGGATGAGCAGTTCTTC.

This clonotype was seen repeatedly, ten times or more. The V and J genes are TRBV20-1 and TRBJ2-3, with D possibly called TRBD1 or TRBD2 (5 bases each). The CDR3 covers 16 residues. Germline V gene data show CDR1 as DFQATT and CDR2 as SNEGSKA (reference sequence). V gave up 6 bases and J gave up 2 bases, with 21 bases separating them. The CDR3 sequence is CSATASRGFHTDTQYF. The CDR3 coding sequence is TGCAGTGCCACCGCCTCGAGGGGCTTTCACACAGATACGCAGTATTTT.

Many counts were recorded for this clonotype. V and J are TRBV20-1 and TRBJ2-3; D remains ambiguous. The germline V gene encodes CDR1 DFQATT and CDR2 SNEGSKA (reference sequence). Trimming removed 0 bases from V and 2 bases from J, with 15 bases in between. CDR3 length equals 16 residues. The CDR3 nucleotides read TGCAGTGCTAGAGATTCCGGCCGAGACTCCACAGATACGCAGTATTTT. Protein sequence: CSARDSGRDSTDTQYF.

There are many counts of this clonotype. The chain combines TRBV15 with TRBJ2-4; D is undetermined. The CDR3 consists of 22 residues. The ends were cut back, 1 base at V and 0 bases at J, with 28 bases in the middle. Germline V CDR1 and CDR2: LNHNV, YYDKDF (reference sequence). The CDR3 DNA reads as TGTGCCACCAGCAGAGGAGTATTGGACGGCCAGAGGCAAGCCATAGCCAAAAACATTCAGTACTTC. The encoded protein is CATSRGVLDGQRQAIAKNIQYF.

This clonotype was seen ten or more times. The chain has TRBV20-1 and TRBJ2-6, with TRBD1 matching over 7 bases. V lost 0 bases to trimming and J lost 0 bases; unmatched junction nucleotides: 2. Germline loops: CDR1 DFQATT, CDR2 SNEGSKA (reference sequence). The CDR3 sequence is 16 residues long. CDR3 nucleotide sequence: TGCAGTGCTAGAGATCACAGGGGCTCTGGGGCCAACGTCCTGACTTTC. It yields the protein CSARDHRGSGANVLTF.

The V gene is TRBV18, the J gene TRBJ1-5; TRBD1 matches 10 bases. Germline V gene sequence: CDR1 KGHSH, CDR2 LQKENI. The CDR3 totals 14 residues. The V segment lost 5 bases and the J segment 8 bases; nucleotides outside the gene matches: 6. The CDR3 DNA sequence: TGTGCCAGCTCAGCGGGACAGGGGTCGAAGCCCCAGCATTTT. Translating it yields CASSAGQGSKPQHF.

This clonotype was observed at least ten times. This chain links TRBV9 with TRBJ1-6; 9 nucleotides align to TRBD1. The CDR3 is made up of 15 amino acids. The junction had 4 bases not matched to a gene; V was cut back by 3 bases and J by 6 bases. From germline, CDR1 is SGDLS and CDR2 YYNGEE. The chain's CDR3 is CASSGSQGANSPLHF. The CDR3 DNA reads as TGTGCCAGCAGCGGATCACAGGGGGCTAATTCACCCCTCCACTTT.

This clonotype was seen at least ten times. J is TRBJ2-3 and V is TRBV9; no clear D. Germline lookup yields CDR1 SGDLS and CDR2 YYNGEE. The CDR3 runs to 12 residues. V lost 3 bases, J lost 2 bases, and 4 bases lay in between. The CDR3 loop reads CASSDFTDTQYF. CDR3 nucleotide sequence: TGTGCCAGCAGCGACTTCACAGATACGCAGTATTTT.

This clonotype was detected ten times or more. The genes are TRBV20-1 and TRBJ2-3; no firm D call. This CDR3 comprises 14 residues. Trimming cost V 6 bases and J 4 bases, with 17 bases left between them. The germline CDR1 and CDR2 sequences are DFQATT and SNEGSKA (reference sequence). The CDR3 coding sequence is TGCAGTGCGTCGCTCAGCGCCGAGGCAGATACGCAGTATTTT. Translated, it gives CSASLSAEADTQYF.

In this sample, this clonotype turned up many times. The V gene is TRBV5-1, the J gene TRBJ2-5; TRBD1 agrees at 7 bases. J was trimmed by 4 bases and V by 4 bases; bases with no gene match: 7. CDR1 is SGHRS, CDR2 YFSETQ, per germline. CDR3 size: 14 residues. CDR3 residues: CASSGQSGGETQYF. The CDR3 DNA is TGCGCCAGCAGCGGGCAATCAGGGGGAGAGACCCAGTACTTC. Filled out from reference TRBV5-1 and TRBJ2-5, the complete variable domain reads KAGVTQTPRYLIKTRGQQVTLSCSPISGHRSVSWYQQTPGQGLQFLFEYFSETQRNKGNFPGRFSGRQFSNSRSEMNVSTLELGDSALYLCASSGQSGGETQYFGPGTRLLVL.

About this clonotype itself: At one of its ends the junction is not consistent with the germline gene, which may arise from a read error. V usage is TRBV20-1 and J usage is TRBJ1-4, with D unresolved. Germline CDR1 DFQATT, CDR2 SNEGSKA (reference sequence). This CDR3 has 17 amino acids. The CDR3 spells CGARGSLGFATNEKLFF. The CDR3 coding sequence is TGCGGTGCTAGAGGGTCCTTAGGGTTTGCAACTAATGAAAAACTGTTTTTT.

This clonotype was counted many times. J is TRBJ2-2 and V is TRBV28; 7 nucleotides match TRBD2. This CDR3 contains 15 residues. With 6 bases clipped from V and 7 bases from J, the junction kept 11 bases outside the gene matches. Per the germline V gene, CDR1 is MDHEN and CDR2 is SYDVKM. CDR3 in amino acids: CASRLPSGKNGELFF. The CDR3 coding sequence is TGTGCCAGCAGACTGCCAAGCGGGAAAAACGGGGAGCTGTTTTTT.

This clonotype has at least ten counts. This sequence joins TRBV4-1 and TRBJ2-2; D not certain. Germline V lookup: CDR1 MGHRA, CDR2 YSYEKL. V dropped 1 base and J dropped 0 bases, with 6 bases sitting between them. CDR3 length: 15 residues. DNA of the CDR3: TGCGCCAGCAGCCAAGTGGGTGCGAACACCGGGGAGCTGTTTTTT. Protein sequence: CASSQVGANTGELFF.

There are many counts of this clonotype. The CDR3 spells CASSPFGNTIYF. The CDR3 DNA reads TGCGCCAGCAGTCCGTTTGGAAACACCATATATTTT. The chain recombines TRBV5-1 with TRBJ1-3; D is unclear. The V end was cut by 5 bases, the J end by 3 bases, with 6 bases between. Germline CDR1 SGHRS, CDR2 YFSETQ. This CDR3 has 12 amino acids.

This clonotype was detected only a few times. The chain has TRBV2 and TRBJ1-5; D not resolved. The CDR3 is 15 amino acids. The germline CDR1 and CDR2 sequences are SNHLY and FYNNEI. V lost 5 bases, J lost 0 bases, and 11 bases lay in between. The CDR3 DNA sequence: TGTGCCAGCAGTTCGCAGACTATTAGCAATCAGCCCCAGCATTTT. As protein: CASSSQTISNQPQHF.

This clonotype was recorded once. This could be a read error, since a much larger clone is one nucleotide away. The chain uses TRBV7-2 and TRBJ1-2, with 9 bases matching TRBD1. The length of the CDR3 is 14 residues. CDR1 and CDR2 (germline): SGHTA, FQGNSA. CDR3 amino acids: CANSRTGDFDGYTF. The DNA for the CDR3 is TGTGCCAACAGCCGGACAGGGGATTTCGATGGCTACACCTTC.

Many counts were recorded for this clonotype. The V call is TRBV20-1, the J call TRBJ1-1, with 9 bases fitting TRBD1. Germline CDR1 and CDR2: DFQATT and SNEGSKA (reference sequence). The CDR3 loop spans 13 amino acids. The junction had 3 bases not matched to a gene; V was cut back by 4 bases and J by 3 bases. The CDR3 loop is CSAKRTGDTEAFF. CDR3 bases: TGCAGTGCTAAGAGGACAGGGGACACTGAAGCTTTCTTT.